This T cell receptor beta chain was profiled in a study of Ad26.COV2.S vaccination and SARS-CoV-2 variants. Looking at the study overall: The vaccine Ad26.COV2.S was put into the muscle once, or twice with 56 days between. Study observations and caveats: In TCR breadth and depth analyses, total T cell responses may have been underestimated.

Notes on this clone: Its antigen remains unknown.

Per the germline V gene, CDR1 is SGHTA and CDR2 is FQGTGA. With V trimmed by 3 bases and J by 4 bases, 4 bases remained unmatched. This CDR3 contains 14 residues. Libraries were prepared by immunoSEQ multiplex PCR; TCRdb keeps only in-frame clonotypes and omits some of them. The sample lists more than 300,000 clones, 80% to 90% occurring once. The treatment is: over 15 received Ad26.COV2.S at low or high dose, single or two shots; about 5 received placebo; per-sample allocation not given. Following the first vaccine or placebo injection, samples were taken on day 63. The origin of this receptor is a person aged 18-65 years who received the Ad26.COV2.S COVID-19 vaccine or a placebo. The starting material was peripheral blood, obtained in a trial of Ad26.COV2.S vaccine versus placebo. The chain uses TRBV7-3 and TRBJ2-3; 7 bases align to TRBD2. The CDR3 loop is CASSFGRGPDTQYF. CDR3 DNA sequence: TGTGCCAGCAGCTTTGGGAGGGGCCCAGATACGCAGTATTTT.